This TCR beta chain is drawn from a study of T cell repertoires in cytomegalovirus infection (dated by TCRdb to the late 2010s). With respect to the entire study: Peptide stimulations targeted recently identified HLA-C-restricted CMV epitopes, whose presentation resists viral immunomodulation, together with well-studied HLA-B-restricted epitopes. The HLA type of each donor mattered for the analysis, because public TCR beta signatures pointed to carriage of CMV infection along with the matching HLA type. General findings and caveats noted by the study authors: Carriers of CMV infection plus the relevant HLA type were discriminated by the cumulative frequency of public TCR beta family members in the study cohort and in an independent roughly 320-donor cohort. The ex vivo response was dominated by HLA-C-restricted CMV-specific TCR beta clonotypes, which also provided the single most frequent clonotype in two of eight donors.

Interpreted using the paper, the treatment or condition label stands for: in vitro stimulation with specific CMV peptide epitopes to enrich CMV-specific T cells. The instrument given in TCRdb is Illumina HiSeq 1500. TCRdb took the public reads, trimmed them with fastp at Q25, ran MiXCR for clone calling and kept in-frame beta chains. Entries that share a CDR3 protein sequence are merged under the most common genes and DNA. The sample has about 830,000 distinct CDR3 sequences on record, over 25% of them singletons. Around 12% of the sample lies in the top ten. In its sample, this clonotype was seen a few times. Its target antigen remains unknown. Base qualities were left out, and no much larger clone turns up one base away. This receptor was identified in a human donor in good health (CMV status not recorded). Some clones in this sample may be carry-over from other donors' samples. Sequencing was performed on cultured CD8+ T cells from PBMCs, taken from culture after CMV antigen stimulation.

In nucleotide form, the sequence is TGTGCCAGCCGCGACCTCGGCTACGAGCAGTACTTC. This translates into CASRDLGYEQYF. The chain uses TRBV12-3 or TRBV12-4 and TRBJ2-7, with the D gene too uncertain to name. V is shortened by 8 bases, J by 3 bases, and the region joining them spans 11 bases. The CDR3 numbers 12 residues from cysteine through phenylalanine. Solely the CDR3 DNA is kept, with 36 bases framed from the first base.